Below, 11 T cell receptor beta chains from the same sample are listed, as sequenced in a study of CD8 T cells in ankylosing spondylitis. TCRdb re-called the 5' RACE reads through MiXCR, storing one row per CDR3 protein. In the table there are around 300,000 distinct CDR3 sequences, roughly 20% of which are singletons. Sequencing used blood, either unsorted or a sorted T cell fraction (not recorded which). Receptors were obtained from a female donor with ankylosing spondylitis or in good health (not recorded which).

This clonotype was found a few times. The J gene is TRBJ2-3, the V gene TRBV6-6; the D is unclear. V was clipped by 2 bases and J by 0 bases, with 3 bases between them. From germline, CDR1 is MNHNY and CDR2 SVGAGI (reference sequence). The CDR3 has 13 residues. The CDR3: CASSYASTDTQYF. The CDR3 coding sequence is TGTGCCAGCAGTTACGCTAGCACAGATACGCAGTATTTT.

V is TRBV12-3 or TRBV12-4 and J is TRBJ1-2; D gene unclear. The length of the CDR3 is 14 residues. With 4 bases removed from V and 3 bases from J, the gap between germline ends came to 12 bases. CDR3 protein: CASSSILGDYGYTF. The CDR3 DNA follows: TGTGCCAGCAGTTCCATCCTCGGGGACTATGGCTACACCTTC.

The chain links TRBV14 to TRBJ2-5; D is possibly TRBD2 (5 bases). The CDR3 is 13 amino acids. Germline values: CDR1 SGHDN, CDR2 FVKESK. V lost 6 bases, J lost 8 bases, and 16 bases lay in between. CDR3 loop: CASSSGSFETQYF. In nucleotides, the CDR3 is TGTGCCAGCAGTAGTGGGAGCTTCGAAACCCAGTACTTC.

This clonotype has at least ten counts. The V gene is TRBV7-2, the J gene TRBJ2-6; D gene ambiguous. V lost 4 bases, J lost 0 bases, and 7 bases lay in between. CDR3 length equals 15 residues. Looked up from germline, CDR1 is SGHTA and CDR2 is FQGNSA. CDR3 sequence (DNA): TGTGCCAGCAGCTCAAGGGTCTCTGGGGCCAACGTCCTGACTTTC. Protein: CASSSRVSGANVLTF.

This clonotype was found once. This rearrangement joins TRBV15 to TRBJ2-5; 7 bases map to TRBD2. J gave up 1 base and V 1 base, and 6 bases lay outside the gene matches. CDR3 length: 16 amino acids. The V gene's germline CDR1 is LNHNV and CDR2 YYDKDF (reference sequence). CDR3: CATSRGGRGAQETQYF. As DNA, the CDR3 is TGTGCCACCAGCAGAGGTGGGAGGGGAGCCCAAGAGACCCAGTACTTC. The complete variable domain, with remaining parts taken from reference TRBV15 and TRBJ2-5, reads DAMVIQNPRYQVTQFGKPVTLSCSQTLNHNVMYWYQQKSSQAPKLLFHYYDKDFNNEADTPDNFQSRRPNTSFCFLDIRSPGLGDTAMYLCATSRGGRGAQETQYFGPGTRLLVL.

About this clonotype itself: At one of its ends the junction is not consistent with the germline gene, which may arise from a read error. V gene TRBV5-1 combines with J gene TRBJ1-1; the D gene is possibly TRBD1 (5 bases). Germline V CDR1 and CDR2: SGHRS, YFSETQ. This CDR3 is built from 14 residues. The CDR3 DNA sequence: TGCCCCAGCTTTCTGTCCCAGGGCTCCACTGAAGCTTTCTTT. This gives the protein CPSFLSQGSTEAFF.

The chain couples TRBV12-3 or TRBV12-4 to TRBJ2-6, with D perhaps matching TRBD1 (6 bases). The CDR3 has 15 residues. V was pared by 6 bases and J by 0 bases, with 9 bases between. The CDR3 DNA sequence: TGTGCCAGCAGAAAGACAGGCTCTGGGGCCAACGTCCTGACTTTC. This sequence encodes CASRKTGSGANVLTF.

Many counts were recorded for this clonotype. The CDR3 nucleotides are TGTGCGACCACAAGGGGACTAGCGGTCCAAGAGACCCAGTACTTC. It codes for CATTRGLAVQETQYF. The chain is built from TRBV2 and TRBJ2-5, with 11 bases lining up with TRBD2. This CDR3 has 15 residues. Germline V gene sequence: CDR1 SNHLY, CDR2 FYNNEI.

In its sample, this clonotype was seen a few times. The V gene is TRBV4-3, the J gene TRBJ2-2, with TRBD2 as a possible D gene (5 bases). CDR3 length: 14 residues. V gave up 2 bases and J gave up 3 bases, with 7 bases separating them. The germline gives CDR1 LGHNA, CDR2 YSLEER. For the CDR3, the DNA is TGCGCCAGCAGCCAAACTAGTGACACCGGGGAGCTGTTTTTT. Translation gives CASSQTSDTGELFF.

The chain couples TRBV6-1 to TRBJ1-5; 7 nucleotides align to TRBD1. Trimming took 6 bases from V and 9 from J; bases not matched to a gene: 11. Germline V gene sequence: CDR1 MNHNS, CDR2 SASEGT. The CDR3 covers 14 residues. CDR3 sequence reads: CASRDEGARRPQHF. The CDR3 DNA sequence: TGTGCCAGCAGGGATGAGGGGGCCCGGAGGCCCCAGCATTTT.

This chain links TRBV6-1 with TRBJ2-1, with TRBD2 identical over 11 bases. CDR1 is MNHNS and CDR2 is SASEGT in the germline V gene. The CDR3 runs to 17 residues. J gave up 6 bases and V 6 bases, and 13 bases lay outside the gene matches. The CDR3 DNA follows: TGTGCCAGCAGCGACCCGGGACTAGCGGAGGGAGGCAATGAGCAGTTCTTC. It yields the protein CASSDPGLAEGGNEQFF.